These 14 T cell receptor beta chains came from one sample sequenced in a study of blood T cell repertoires in COVID-19. The data were produced by immunoSEQ multiplex PCR, yet TCRdb's version contains in-frame clones alone and is incomplete. The table has just over 300,000 clones, 70% to 90% seen once. Sequenced input: PBMCs or T cells enriched from blood (not recorded which). These TCRs come from a man aged 25-45 years who had recovered from COVID-19.

The CDR3 DNA follows: TGCGCCAGCAGCGAGGGAACAGCTTTCCTCACTGAAGCTTTCTTT. Amino acids: CASSEGTAFLTEAFF. This chain joins TRBV4-1 and TRBJ1-1; D is unresolved. The CDR3 loop spans 15 amino acids. In germline, CDR1 is MGHRA, CDR2 YSYEKL. With 5 bases removed from V and 4 bases from J, the gap between germline ends came to 17 bases.

The rearrangement links TRBV4-2 to TRBJ2-6; 11 nucleotides agree with TRBD2. The CDR3 consists of 18 residues. The V gene end was trimmed by 4 bases and the J gene end by 1 base; junction bases not matched to a gene: 6. In germline, CDR1 is LGHNA, CDR2 YNFKEQ. The CDR3 spells CASSRGTSGTSGANVLTF. The CDR3 DNA is TGTGCCAGCAGCCGAGGGACTAGCGGAACATCTGGGGCCAACGTCCTGACTTTC.

The J gene is TRBJ1-2, the V gene TRBV10-3; possibly TRBD1 for D (6 bases). CDR1 and CDR2 from the germline V gene are ENHRY and SYGVKD. V dropped 3 bases and J dropped 4 bases, with 21 bases sitting between them. This CDR3 is 17 amino acids long. CDR3 bases: TGTGCCATCAGTGAATCTAACCGTCGGGGGGCGTTCTATGGCTACACCTTC. Translating gives CAISESNRRGAFYGYTF.

The chain uses TRBV5-5 and TRBJ2-5; D remains ambiguous. Germline V gives CDR1 SGHKS, CDR2 YYEKEE (reference sequence). V was clipped by 0 bases and J by 1 base, with 7 bases between them. The CDR3 spans 14 residues. DNA for the CDR3: TGTGCCAGCAGCTTGGATGCTATCCAAGAGACCCAGTACTTC. Encoded protein: CASSLDAIQETQYF.

This clone occurred once. The CDR3 DNA sequence: TGTGCCAGCAGTTCATATCAGACACCTACCTACGAGCAGTACTTC. Amino acid sequence: CASSSYQTPTYEQYF. The chain employs TRBV27 and TRBJ2-7; D remains unclear. There are 15 residues in the CDR3. V lost 4 bases, J lost 2 bases, and 15 bases lay in between. The germline gives CDR1 MNHEY, CDR2 SMNVEV (reference sequence).

This rearrangement joins TRBV4-2 to TRBJ1-1; D gene unclear. The CDR3 sequence is 14 residues long. V was pared by 2 bases and J by 2 bases, with 9 bases between. Germline assignment: CDR1 LGHNA and CDR2 YNFKEQ. The CDR3 here is CASSQMGSNTEAFF. Written as DNA, the CDR3 is TGTGCCAGCAGCCAAATGGGCTCAAACACTGAAGCTTTCTTT.

The chain links TRBV10-2 to TRBJ2-7; TRBD2 matches 11 bases. Germline-derived CDR1 and CDR2 are WSHSY and SAAADI. The CDR3 sequence is 15 residues long. J was trimmed by 12 bases and V by 2 bases; bases with no gene match: 12. CDR3 coding DNA: TGCGCCAGCAGTGAGCAACTAGCGGGGGTACATTTGATGTACTTC. Translated, it gives CASSEQLAGVHLMYF.

V gene TRBV7-4 combines with J gene TRBJ1-5, with a possible D match to TRBD1 (5 bases). V lost 1 base and J lost 6, with 13 bases in between. The CDR3 runs 15 residues. Germline loops: CDR1 SGHVT, CDR2 SQSDAQ. The CDR3 is CASSLEVGGSQPQHF. For the CDR3, the DNA is TGTGCCAGCAGCTTAGAGGTCGGGGGATCTCAGCCCCAGCATTTT. Based on the CDR3 plus reference TRBV7-4 and TRBJ1-5, the full variable domain is GAGVSQSPRYKVAKRGRDVALRCDSISGHVTLYWYRQTLGQGSEVLTYSQSDAQRDKSGRPSGRFSAERPERSVSTLKIQRTEQGDSAVYLCASSLEVGGSQPQHFGDGTRLSIL.

This sequence joins TRBV10-2 and TRBJ2-2; weak D call: TRBD2 (5 bases). Trimming shortened V by 3 bases and J by 6 bases, and 11 bases separated the two germline ends. The CDR3 has 14 residues. Germline loops: CDR1 WSHSY, CDR2 SAAADI. The CDR3 region is CASSDTSWAGELFF. CDR3 bases: TGCGCCAGCAGTGACACTAGTTGGGCCGGGGAGCTGTTTTTT.

This sequence joins TRBV5-1 and TRBJ1-5; no clear D. Germline V gives CDR1 SGHRS, CDR2 YFSETQ. This CDR3 is built from 12 residues. Between the trimmed V and J ends, which lost 3 bases and 9 bases, there was a span of 10 bases. The CDR3 DNA reads TGCGCCAGCAGCTCAGAACTAGGGCCCCAGCATTTT. This encodes CASSSELGPQHF.

The chain is built from TRBV10-1 and TRBJ1-2; 8 nucleotides agree with TRBD1. CDR1 is WNHNN and CDR2 is SYGVQD in the germline V gene (reference sequence). The V and J ends lost 3 bases and 2 bases, in that order; junction bases with no gene match: 5. The CDR3 covers 15 residues. As DNA, the CDR3 is TGCGCCAGCAGTGAAGGACAGGGAGAGAACTATGGCTACACCTTC. Protein sequence: CASSEGQGENYGYTF.

The V gene is TRBV5-1, the J gene TRBJ2-2; 8 bases are a match to TRBD1. The CDR3 is 16 residues long. J was trimmed by 4 bases and V by 4 bases; bases with no gene match: 9. Germline loops: CDR1 SGHRS, CDR2 YFSETQ. The CDR3 DNA sequence: TGCGCCAGCAGCGGAGGACAGGGAATGGGCACCGGGGAGCTGTTTTTT. It yields the protein CASSGGQGMGTGELFF.

The chain recombines TRBV2 with TRBJ1-1; D remains ambiguous. Germline CDR1 is SNHLY and CDR2 is FYNNEI. The CDR3 has 10 residues. V was shortened by 5 bases and J by 4 bases, with 2 bases between the two germline ends. CDR3 sequence reads: CASSLTEAFF. The CDR3 nucleotides read TGTGCCAGCAGTCTCACTGAAGCTTTCTTT.

The J gene is TRBJ1-1, the V gene TRBV7-6, with D perhaps TRBD1 (5 bases). This CDR3 is built from 16 residues. Germline V lookup: CDR1 SGHVS, CDR2 FNYEAQ. The V end was cut by 2 bases, the J end by 3 bases, with 16 bases between. CDR3 amino acids: CASSLRITAGDTEAFF. In DNA form, the CDR3 reads TGTGCCAGCAGCTTAAGGATAACAGCGGGGGACACTGAAGCTTTCTTT.